The rows below give T cell receptor beta chains drawn from one sample of a study of T cells in Graves' hyperthyroidism and ophthalmopathy. TCRdb called the multiplex PCR reads again in MiXCR, with one record for every CDR3 protein. Found here are 490,000 or so distinct CDR3 sequences, around a fifth of them singletons; the top ten hold about 53%. Specimen: blood. These receptor sequences come from a woman aged 70-85 years with Graves' ophthalmopathy. CDR3s include the opening cysteine and the closing phenylalanine or tryptophan. D genes are given only for firm matches. Some rows mark clone size as missing; the rest say once, few, many or name a class of expanded clone.

.,.,TRBJ1-1,TRBV5-6,TGTGCCAGCAGCCCTAGGGGAAGGGCATCACCTGAAGCTTTCTTT,CASSPRGRASPEAFF
.,few,TRBJ1-1,TRBV3-1,TGTGCCAGCAGCCATTTACAAGGGATTGAAGCTTTCTTT,CASSHLQGIEAFF
.,.,TRBJ1-4,TRBV19,TGTGCCAGTAGTGATTCAGGGAACGAAAAACTGTTTTTT,CASSDSGNEKLFF
.,.,TRBJ2-2,TRBV19,TGTGCCAGTAGTATAGATGGGACACTTACCGGGGAGCTGTTTTTT,CASSIDGTLTGELFF
.,.,TRBJ2-1,TRBV11-2,TGTGCCAGCAGCCCCATTAAGGGAGCGGCGAGCTCCTACAATGAGCAGTTCTTC,CASSPIKGAASSYNEQFF
TRBD1,.,TRBJ2-3,TRBV5-4,TGTGCCAGCAGCTTCGGTGGACAGGGCCGCACAGATACGCAGTATTTT,CASSFGGQGRTDTQYF
.,few,TRBJ2-6,TRBV11-2,TGTGCCAGCAGCTTAGATGGGGCAGCTGGGGCCAACGTCCTGACTTTC,CASSLDGAAGANVLTF
.,.,TRBJ1-1,TRBV7-3,TGTGCCAGCAGCCTCTTACAGGGATCTGAAGCTTTCTTT,CASSLLQGSEAFF
.,.,TRBJ2-1,TRBV6-1,TGTGCCAGCAGTGAATTTAAGGGAATAAATGAGCAGTTCTTC,CASSEFKGINEQFF
.,.,TRBJ2-7,TRBV6-1,TGTGCCAGCAGATCCACGCTTGAACCAGGACTCTACGAGCAGTACTTC,CASRSTLEPGLYEQYF
.,.,TRBJ2-2,TRBV28,TGTGCCAGCAGCCCTCCCCGGGGGCAGGGGAGCACCGGGGAGCTGTTTTTT,CASSPPRGQGSTGELFF